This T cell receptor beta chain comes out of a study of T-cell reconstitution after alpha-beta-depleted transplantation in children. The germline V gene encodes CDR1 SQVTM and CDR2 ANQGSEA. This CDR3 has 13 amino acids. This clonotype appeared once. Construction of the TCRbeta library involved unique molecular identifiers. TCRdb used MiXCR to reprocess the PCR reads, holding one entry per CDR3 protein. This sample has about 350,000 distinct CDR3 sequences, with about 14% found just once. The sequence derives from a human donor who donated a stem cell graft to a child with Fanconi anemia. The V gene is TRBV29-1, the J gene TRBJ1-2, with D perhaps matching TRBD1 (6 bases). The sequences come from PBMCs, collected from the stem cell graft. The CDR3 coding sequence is TGCGGGGGGAGGGGGGGCGAGGTGGCTGGCTACACCTTC. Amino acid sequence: CGGRGGEVAGYTF.